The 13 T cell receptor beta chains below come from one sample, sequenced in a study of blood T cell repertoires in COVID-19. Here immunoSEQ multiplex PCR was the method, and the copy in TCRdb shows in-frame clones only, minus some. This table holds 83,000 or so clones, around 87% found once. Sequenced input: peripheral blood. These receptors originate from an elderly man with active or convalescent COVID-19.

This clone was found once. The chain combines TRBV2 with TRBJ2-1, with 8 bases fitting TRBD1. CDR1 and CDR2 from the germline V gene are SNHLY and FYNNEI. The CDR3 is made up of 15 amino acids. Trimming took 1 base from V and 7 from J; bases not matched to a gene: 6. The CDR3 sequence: CASSEEGQGWNEQFF. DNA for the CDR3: TGTGCCAGCAGTGAAGAAGGACAGGGTTGGAATGAGCAGTTCTTC.

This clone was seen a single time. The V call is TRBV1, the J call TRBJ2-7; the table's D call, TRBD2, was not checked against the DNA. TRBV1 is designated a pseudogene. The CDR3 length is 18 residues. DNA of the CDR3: TGCACCAGCAGCCAAGATCTCACTAGCGGGAAGCTTACCTACGAGCAGTACGTC. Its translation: CTSSQDLTSGKLTYEQYV.

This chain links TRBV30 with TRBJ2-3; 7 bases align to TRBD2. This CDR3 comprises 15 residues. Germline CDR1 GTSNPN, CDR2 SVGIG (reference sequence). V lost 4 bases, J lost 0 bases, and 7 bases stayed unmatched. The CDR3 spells CAWTQLAQSTDTQYF. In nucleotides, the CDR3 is TGTGCCTGGACCCAACTAGCGCAAAGCACAGATACGCAGTATTTT. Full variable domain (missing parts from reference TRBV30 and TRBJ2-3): SQTIHQWPATLVQPVGSPLSLECTVEGTSNPNLYWYRQAAGRGLQLLFYSVGIGQISSEVPQNLSASRPQDRQFILSSKKLLLSDSGFYLCAWTQLAQSTDTQYFGPGTRLTVL.

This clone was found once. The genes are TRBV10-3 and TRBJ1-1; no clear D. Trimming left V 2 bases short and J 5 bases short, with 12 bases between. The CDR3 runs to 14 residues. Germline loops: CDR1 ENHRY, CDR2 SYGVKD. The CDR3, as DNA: TGTGCCATCAGTGAGAGTGGGCGTGGGACTGAAGCTTTCTTT. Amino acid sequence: CAISESGRGTEAFF.

CDR3 nucleotide sequence: TGTGCCAGCAGCAACCGGGACAGGGGGGTCGTTGCCGGGGAGCTGTTTTTT. Protein: CASSNRDRGVVAGELFF. This chain joins TRBV11-2 and TRBJ2-2; 11 nucleotides line up with TRBD1. The CDR3 is made up of 17 amino acids. V shed 5 bases and J 6 bases; nucleotides not matched to a gene: 11. Germline-derived CDR1 and CDR2 are SGHAT and FQNNGV. Complete variable domain (other parts from reference TRBV11-2 and TRBJ2-2): EAGVAQSPRYKIIEKRQSVAFWCNPISGHATLYWYQQILGQGPKLLIQFQNNGVVDDSQLPKDRFSAERLKGVDSTLKIQPAKLEDSAVYLCASSNRDRGVVAGELFFGEGSRLTVL.

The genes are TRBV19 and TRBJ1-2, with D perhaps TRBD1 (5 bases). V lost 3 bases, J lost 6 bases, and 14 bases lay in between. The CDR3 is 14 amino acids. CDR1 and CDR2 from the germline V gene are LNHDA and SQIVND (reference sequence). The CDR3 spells CASSMIGQSHGYTF. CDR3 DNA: TGTGCCAGTAGTATGATAGGACAATCCCATGGCTACACCTTC.

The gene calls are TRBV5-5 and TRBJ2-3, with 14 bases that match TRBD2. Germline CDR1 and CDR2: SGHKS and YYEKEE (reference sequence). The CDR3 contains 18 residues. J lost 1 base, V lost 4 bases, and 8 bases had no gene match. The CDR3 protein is CASSLRRGLAGGTDTQYF. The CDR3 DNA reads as TGTGCCAGCAGCCTACGCAGGGGACTAGCGGGGGGCACAGATACGCAGTATTTT.

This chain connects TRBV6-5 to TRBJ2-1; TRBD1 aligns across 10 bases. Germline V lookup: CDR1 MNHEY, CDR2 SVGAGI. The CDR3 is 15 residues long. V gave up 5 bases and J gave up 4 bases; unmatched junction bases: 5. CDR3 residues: CASSNGQGGYNEQFF. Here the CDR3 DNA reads TGTGCCAGCAGTAACGGACAGGGGGGTTACAATGAGCAGTTCTTC.

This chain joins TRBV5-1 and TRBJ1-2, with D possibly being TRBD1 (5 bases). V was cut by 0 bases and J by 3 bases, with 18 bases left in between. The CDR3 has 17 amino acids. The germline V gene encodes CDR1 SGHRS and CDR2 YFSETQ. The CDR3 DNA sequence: TGCGCCAGCAGCTTGGGGCTCAGGCAGGGATACGACTATGGCTACACCTTC. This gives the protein CASSLGLRQGYDYGYTF.

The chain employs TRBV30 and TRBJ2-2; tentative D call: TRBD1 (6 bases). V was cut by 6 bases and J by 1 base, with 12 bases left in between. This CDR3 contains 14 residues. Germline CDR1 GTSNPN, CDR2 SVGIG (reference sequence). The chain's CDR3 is CACLGQLNTGELFF. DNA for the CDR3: TGTGCCTGTCTCGGACAGCTGAACACCGGGGAGCTGTTTTTT.

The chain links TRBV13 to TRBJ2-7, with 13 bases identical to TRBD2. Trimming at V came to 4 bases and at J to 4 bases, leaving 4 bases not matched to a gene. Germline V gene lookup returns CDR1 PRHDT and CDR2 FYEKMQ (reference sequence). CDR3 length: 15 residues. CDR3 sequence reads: CASSSRLAGGYEQYV. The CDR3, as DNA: TGTGCCAGCAGCTCTAGACTAGCGGGAGGATACGAGCAGTACGTC.

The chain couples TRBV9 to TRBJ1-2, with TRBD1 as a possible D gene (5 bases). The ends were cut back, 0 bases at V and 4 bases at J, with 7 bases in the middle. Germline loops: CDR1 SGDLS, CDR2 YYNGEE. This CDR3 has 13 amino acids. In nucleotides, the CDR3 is TGTGCCAGCAGCGTAGCGCAGGGCTATGGCTACACCTTC. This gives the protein CASSVAQGYGYTF. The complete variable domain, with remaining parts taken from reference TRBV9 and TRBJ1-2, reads DSGVTQTPKHLITATGQRVTLRCSPRSGDLSVYWYQQSLDQGLQFLIQYYNGEERAKGNILERFSAQQFPDLHSELNLSSLELGDSALYFCASSVAQGYGYTFGSGTRLTVV.

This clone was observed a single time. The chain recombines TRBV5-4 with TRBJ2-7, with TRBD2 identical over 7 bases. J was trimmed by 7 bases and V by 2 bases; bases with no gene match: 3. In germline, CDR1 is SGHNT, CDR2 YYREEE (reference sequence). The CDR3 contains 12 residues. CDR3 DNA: TGTGCCAGCAGCTTACCGGGACTAGAGCAGTACGTC. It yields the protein CASSLPGLEQYV.